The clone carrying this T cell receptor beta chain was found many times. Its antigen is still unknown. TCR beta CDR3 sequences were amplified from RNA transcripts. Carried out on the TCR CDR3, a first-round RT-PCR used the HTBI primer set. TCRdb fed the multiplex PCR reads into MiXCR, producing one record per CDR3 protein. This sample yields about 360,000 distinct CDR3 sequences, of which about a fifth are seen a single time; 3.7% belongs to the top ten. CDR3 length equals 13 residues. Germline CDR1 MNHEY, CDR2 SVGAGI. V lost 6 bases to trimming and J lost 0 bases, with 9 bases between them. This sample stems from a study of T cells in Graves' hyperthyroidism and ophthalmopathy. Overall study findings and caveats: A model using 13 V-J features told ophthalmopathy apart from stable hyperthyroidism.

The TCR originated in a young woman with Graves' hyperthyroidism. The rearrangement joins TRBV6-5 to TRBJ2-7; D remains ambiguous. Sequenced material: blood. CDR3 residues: CASRGASSYEQYF. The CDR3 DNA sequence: TGTGCCAGCAGGGGTGCAAGCTCCTACGAGCAGTACTTC.